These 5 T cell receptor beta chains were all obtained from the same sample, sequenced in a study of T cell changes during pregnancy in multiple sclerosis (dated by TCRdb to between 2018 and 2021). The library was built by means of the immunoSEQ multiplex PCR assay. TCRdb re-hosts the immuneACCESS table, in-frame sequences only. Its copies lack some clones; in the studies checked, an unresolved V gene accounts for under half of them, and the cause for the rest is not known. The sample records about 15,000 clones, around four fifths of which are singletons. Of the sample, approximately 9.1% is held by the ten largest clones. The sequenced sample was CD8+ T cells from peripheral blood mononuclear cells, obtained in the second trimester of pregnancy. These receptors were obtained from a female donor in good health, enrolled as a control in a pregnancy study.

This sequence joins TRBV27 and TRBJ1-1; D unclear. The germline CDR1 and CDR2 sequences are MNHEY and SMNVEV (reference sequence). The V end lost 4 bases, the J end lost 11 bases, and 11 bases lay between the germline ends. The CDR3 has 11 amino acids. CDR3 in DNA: TGTGCCAGCAGTTCCCAGGAGGGCGCTTTCTTT. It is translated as CASSSQEGAFF.

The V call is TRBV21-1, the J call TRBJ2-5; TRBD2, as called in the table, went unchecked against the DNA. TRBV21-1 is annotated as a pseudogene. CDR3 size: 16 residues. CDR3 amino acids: CASSTQVGGVRETQYF. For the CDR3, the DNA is TGTGCCAGCAGCACCCAAGTGGGAGGGGTCCGAGAGACCCAGTACTTC.

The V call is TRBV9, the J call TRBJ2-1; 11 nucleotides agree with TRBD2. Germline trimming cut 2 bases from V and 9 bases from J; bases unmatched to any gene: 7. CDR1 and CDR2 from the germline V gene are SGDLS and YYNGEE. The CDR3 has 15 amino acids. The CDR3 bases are TGTGCCAGCAGCGTTAGCGGGGGGGCAGGTAGTGAGCAGTTCTTC. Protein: CASSVSGGAGSEQFF.

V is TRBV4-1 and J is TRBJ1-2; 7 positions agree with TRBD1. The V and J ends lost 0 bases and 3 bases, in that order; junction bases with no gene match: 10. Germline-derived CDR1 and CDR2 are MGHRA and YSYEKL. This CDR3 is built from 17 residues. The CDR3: CASSQEAGGPLYYGYTF. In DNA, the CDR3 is TGCGCCAGCAGCCAAGAGGCAGGGGGTCCCCTGTACTATGGCTACACCTTC.

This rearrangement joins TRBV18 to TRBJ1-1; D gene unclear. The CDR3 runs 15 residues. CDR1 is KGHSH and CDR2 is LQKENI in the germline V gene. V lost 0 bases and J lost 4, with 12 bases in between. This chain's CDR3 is CASSPPGGIGTEAFF. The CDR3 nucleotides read TGTGCCAGCTCACCACCGGGAGGGATTGGCACTGAAGCTTTCTTT. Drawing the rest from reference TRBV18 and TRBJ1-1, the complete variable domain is NAGVMQNPRHLVRRRGQEARLRCSPMKGHSHVYWYRQLPEEGLKFMVYLQKENIIDESGMPKERFSAEFPKEGPSILRIQQVVRGDSAAYFCASSPPGGIGTEAFFGQGTRLTVV.